This TCR beta chain originates from a study of regulatory T cells in long-lasting Graves disease. Arm-PCR of CDR3 regions and iRepertoire HTBI primers were the basis on which TCR beta libraries were built. A single record per CDR3 protein comes from TCRdb applying MiXCR to the multiplex PCR reads. Among around 460,000 distinct CDR3 sequences, roughly 21% were seen once, and the ten largest hold over 6%. As regards this clonotype: Possible read error: a much larger clone is one base away.

The sample's time point: persistent/refractory GD, antithyroid drugs over 5 years with positive TRAb. Isolated PBMC RNA provided the starting material for the TCR library. The material sequenced was peripheral blood mononuclear cells (PBMCs), taken when the disease was refractory, from a patient treated with antithyroid drugs. The sequence was collected from a female donor with Graves disease.

This CDR3 is CASSFRAGGPGDQYF. The DNA of the CDR3 is TGTGCCAGCAGTTTTAGAGCGGGAGGGCCCGGGGACCAGTACTTC. The J gene is TRBJ2-7, the V gene TRBV28; 10 nucleotides align to TRBD2. The V gene's germline CDR1 is MDHEN and CDR2 SYDVKM. J gave up 10 bases and V 3 bases, and 12 bases lay outside the gene matches. CDR3 length: 15 amino acids. Variable domain in full (rest from reference TRBV28 and TRBJ2-7): DVKVTQSSRYLVKRTGEKVFLECVQDMDHENMFWYRQDPGLGLRLIYFSYDVKMKEKGDIPEGYSVSREKKERFSLILESASTNQTSMYLCASSFRAGGPGDQYFGPGTRLTVT.